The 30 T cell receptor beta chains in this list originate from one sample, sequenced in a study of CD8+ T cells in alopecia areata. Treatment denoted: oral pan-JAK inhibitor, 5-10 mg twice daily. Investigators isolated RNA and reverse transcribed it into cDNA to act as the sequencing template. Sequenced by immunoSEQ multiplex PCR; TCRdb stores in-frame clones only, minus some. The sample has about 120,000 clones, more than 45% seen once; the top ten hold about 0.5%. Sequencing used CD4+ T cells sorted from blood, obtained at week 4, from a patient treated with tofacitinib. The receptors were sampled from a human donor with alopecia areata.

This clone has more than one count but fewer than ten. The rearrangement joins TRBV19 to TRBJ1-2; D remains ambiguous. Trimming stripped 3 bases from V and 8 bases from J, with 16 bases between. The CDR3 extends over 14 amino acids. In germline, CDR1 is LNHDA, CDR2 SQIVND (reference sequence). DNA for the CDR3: TGTGCCAGTAGTATTCCATCCCGAATTAGAGGCTACACCTTC. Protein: CASSIPSRIRGYTF.

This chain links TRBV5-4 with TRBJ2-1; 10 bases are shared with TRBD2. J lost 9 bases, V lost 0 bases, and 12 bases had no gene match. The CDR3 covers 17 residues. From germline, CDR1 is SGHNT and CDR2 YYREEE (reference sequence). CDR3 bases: TGTGCCAGCAGCTTGGGGAGCGGGAGGGCCTTGGGCACTGAGCAGTTCTTC. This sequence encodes CASSLGSGRALGTEQFF.

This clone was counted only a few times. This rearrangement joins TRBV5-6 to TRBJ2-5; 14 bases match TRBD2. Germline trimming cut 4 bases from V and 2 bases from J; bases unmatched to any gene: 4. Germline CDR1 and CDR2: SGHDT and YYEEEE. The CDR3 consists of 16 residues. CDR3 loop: CASSRRLAGGQETQYF. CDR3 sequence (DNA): TGTGCCAGCAGCCGCCGACTAGCGGGAGGGCAAGAGACCCAGTACTTC.

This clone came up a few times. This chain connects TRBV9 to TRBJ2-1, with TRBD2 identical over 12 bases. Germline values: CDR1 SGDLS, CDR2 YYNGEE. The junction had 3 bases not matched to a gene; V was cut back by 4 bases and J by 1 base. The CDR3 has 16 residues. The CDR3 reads CASSTLAGGSYNEQFF. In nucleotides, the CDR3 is TGTGCCAGCAGCACTCTAGCGGGAGGGTCCTACAATGAGCAGTTCTTC.

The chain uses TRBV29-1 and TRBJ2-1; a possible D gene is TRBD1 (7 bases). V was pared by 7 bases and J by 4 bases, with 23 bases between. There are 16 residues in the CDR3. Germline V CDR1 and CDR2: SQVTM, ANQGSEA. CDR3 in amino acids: CSARQGMWGDYNEQFF. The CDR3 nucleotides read TGCAGCGCCAGACAGGGCATGTGGGGGGATTACAATGAGCAGTTCTTC.

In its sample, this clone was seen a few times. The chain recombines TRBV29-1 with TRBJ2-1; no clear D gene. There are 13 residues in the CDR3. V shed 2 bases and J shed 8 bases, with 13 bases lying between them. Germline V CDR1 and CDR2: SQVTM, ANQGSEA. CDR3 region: CSVERPPSDEQFF. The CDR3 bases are TGCAGCGTTGAAAGGCCTCCATCGGATGAGCAGTTCTTC.

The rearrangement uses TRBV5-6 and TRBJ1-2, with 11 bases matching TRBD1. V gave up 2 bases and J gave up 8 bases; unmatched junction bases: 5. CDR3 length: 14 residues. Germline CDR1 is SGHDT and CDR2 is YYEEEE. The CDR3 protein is CASSFGQGAGGYTF. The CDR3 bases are TGTGCCAGCAGCTTTGGACAGGGGGCTGGAGGCTACACCTTC.

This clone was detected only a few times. For the CDR3, the DNA is TGCAGCGTTGGACGGGGGATGTGGAATGGAGATACGCAGTATTTT. Translating gives CSVGRGMWNGDTQYF. The chain links TRBV29-1 to TRBJ2-3, with D maybe TRBD2 (6 bases). The CDR3 covers 15 residues. The germline V gene has CDR1 SQVTM and CDR2 ANQGSEA. Trimming shortened V by 4 bases and J by 5 bases, and 19 bases separated the two germline ends.

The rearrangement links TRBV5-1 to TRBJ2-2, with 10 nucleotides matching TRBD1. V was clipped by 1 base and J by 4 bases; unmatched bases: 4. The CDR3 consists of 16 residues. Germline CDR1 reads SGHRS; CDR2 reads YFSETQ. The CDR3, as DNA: TGCGCCAGCAGCTTGTCGCGGACAGGGGGCACCGGGGAGCTGTTTTTT. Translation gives CASSLSRTGGTGELFF.

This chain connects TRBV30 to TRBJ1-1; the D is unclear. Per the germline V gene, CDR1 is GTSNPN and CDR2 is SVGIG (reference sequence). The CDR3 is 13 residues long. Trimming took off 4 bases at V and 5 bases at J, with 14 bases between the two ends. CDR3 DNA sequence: TGTGCCTGGATCCTCCCGGGAGGTACTGAAGCTTTCTTT. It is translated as CAWILPGGTEAFF.

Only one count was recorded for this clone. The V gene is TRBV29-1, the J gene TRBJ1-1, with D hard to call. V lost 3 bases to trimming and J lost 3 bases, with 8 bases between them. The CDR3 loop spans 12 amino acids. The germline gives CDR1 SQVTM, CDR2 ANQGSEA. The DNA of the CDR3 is TGCAGCGTTGAGAGGACGGACACTGAAGCTTTCTTT. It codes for CSVERTDTEAFF.

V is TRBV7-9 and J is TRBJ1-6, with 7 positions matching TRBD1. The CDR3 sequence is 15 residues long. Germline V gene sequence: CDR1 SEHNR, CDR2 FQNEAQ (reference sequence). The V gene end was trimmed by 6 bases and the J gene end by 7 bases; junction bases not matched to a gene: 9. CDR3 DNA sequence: TGTGCCAGCAGTCGGACCGGGACAGAGAATTCACCCCTCCACTTT. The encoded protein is CASSRTGTENSPLHF.

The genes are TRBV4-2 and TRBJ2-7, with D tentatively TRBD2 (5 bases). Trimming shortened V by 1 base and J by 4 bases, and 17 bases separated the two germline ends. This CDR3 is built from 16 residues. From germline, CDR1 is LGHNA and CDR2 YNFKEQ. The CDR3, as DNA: TGTGCCAGCAGCCAAGGCGTTCAAGCGGAGAAGTACGAGCAGTACTTC. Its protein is CASSQGVQAEKYEQYF.

As DNA, the CDR3 is TGCGCCAGCAGCTTGGCTTCAACTACCGATGAGCAGTTCTTC. Encoded protein: CASSLASTTDEQFF. This chain connects TRBV5-1 to TRBJ2-1; D remains ambiguous. V lost 0 bases and J 8 bases, leaving 12 bases between the germline ends. CDR1 and CDR2 from the germline V gene are SGHRS and YFSETQ. The CDR3 contains 14 residues. Drawing the rest from reference TRBV5-1 and TRBJ2-1, the complete variable domain is KAGVTQTPRYLIKTRGQQVTLSCSPISGHRSVSWYQQTPGQGLQFLFEYFSETQRNKGNFPGRFSGRQFSNSRSEMNVSTLELGDSALYLCASSLASTTDEQFFGPGTRLTVL.

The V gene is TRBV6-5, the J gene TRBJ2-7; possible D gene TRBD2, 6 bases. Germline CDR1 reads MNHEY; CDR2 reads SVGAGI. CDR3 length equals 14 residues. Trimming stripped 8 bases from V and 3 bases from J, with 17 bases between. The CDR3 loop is CASGSEGNYYEQYF. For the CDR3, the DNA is TGTGCCAGCGGATCGGAGGGGAATTACTACGAGCAGTACTTC.

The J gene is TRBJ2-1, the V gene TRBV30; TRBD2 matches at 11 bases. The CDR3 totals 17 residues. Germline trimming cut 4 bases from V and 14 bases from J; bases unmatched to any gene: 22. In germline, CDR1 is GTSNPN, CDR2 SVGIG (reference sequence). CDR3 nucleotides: TGTGCCTGGAAACTCCCAGGTAGACTAGCGGGACGAGCTATGGAGTTCTTC. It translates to CAWKLPGRLAGRAMEFF.

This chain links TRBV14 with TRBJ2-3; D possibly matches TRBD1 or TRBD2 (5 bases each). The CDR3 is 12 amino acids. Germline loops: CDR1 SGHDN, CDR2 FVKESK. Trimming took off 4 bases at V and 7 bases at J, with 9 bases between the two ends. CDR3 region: CASSPGRHTQYF. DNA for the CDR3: TGTGCCAGCAGCCCGGGACGGCATACGCAGTATTTT.

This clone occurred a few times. The DNA for the CDR3 is TGTGCCAGCAGACCCGGGGGGGCTAGACAGAACACCGGGGAGCTGTTTTTT. It codes for CASRPGGARQNTGELFF. V is TRBV27 and J is TRBJ2-2, with TRBD2 identical over 8 bases. Germline CDR1 reads MNHEY; CDR2 reads SMNVEV (reference sequence). V dropped 6 bases and J dropped 1; count of bases not matched to a gene: 10. The CDR3 is 17 amino acids.

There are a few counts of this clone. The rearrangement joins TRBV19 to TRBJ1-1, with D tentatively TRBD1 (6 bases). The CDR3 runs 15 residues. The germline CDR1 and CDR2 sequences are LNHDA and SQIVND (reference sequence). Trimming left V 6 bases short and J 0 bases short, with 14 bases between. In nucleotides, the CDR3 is TGTGCCAGTAGCCCTAGACAGGCGATGAACACTGAAGCTTTCTTT. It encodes CASSPRQAMNTEAFF.

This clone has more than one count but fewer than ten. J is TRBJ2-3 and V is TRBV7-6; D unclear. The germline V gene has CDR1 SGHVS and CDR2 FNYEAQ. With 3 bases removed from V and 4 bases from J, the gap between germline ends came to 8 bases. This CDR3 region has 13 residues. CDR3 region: CASSFHSPDTQYF. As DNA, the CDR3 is TGTGCCAGCAGCTTCCATAGCCCAGATACGCAGTATTTT.

The DNA of the CDR3 is TGCAGCGTTGGTTATTTCGGGACAGGGCTTATGAACACTGAAGCTTTCTTT. Translating it yields CSVGYFGTGLMNTEAFF. The chain carries TRBV29-1 and TRBJ1-1, with 9 bases lining up with TRBD1. CDR1 and CDR2 (germline): SQVTM, ANQGSEA. V lost 4 bases and J lost 0; bases outside the gene matches: 12. The CDR3 consists of 17 residues.

Here the CDR3 DNA reads TGTGCCAGCAGTTTGGGTCAGCCCCAGCATTTT. Translation: CASSLGQPQHF. The rearrangement uses TRBV28 and TRBJ1-5; D unresolved. V shed 3 bases and J shed 6 bases, with 3 bases lying between them. The CDR3 consists of 11 residues. CDR1 and CDR2 from the germline V gene are MDHEN and SYDVKM.

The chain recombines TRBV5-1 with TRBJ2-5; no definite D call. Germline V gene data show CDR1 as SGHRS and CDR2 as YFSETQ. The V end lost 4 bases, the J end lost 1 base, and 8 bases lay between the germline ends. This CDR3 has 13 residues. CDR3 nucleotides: TGCGCCAGCAGCATCAGGATCCAAGAGACCCAGTACTTC. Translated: CASSIRIQETQYF.

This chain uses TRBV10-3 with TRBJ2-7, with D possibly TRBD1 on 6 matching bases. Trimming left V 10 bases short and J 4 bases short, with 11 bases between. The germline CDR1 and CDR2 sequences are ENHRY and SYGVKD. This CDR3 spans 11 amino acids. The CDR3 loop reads CATTGRYEQYF. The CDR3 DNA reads TGTGCCACCACAGGGCGGTACGAGCAGTACTTC.

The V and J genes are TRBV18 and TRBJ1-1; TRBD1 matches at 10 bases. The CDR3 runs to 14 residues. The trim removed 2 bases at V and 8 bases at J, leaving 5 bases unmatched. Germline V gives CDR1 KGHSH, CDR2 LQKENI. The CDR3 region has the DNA TGTGCCAGCTCACCAGGGACAGGGGCTAGGGAAGCTTTCTTT. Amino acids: CASSPGTGAREAFF.

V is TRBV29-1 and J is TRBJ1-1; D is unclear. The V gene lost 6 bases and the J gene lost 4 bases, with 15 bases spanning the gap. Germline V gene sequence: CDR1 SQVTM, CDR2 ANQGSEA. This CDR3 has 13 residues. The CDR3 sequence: CSVTPGQLTEAFF. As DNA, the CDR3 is TGCAGCGTAACCCCCGGGCAGCTCACTGAAGCTTTCTTT.

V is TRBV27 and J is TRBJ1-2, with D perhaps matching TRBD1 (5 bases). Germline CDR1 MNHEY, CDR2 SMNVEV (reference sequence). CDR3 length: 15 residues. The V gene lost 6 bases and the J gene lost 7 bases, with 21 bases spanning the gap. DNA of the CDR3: TGTGCCAGCAGGGGCCTTATCAGGGAACTGGGTGGCTACACCTTC. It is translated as CASRGLIRELGGYTF.

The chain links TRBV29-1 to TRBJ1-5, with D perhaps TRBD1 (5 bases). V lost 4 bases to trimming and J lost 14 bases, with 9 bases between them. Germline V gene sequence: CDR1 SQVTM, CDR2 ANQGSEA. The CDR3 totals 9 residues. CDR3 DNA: TGCAGCGTTGGGGGACGAAAGCATTTT. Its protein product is CSVGGRKHF.

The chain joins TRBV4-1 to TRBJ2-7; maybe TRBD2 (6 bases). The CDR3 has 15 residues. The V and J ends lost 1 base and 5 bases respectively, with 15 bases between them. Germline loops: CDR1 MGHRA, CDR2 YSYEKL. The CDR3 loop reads CASSQGFGTRDEQYF. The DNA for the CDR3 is TGCGCCAGCAGCCAAGGATTCGGGACTCGAGACGAGCAGTACTTC.

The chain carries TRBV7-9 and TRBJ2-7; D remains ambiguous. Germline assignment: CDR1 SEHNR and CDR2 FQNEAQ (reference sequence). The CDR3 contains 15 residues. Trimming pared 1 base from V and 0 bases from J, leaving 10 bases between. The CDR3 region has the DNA TGTGCCAGCAGCTTAGTATCTCTGAGCTCCTACGAGCAGTACTTC. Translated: CASSLVSLSSYEQYF.